This record covers a single TCR beta chain. The CDR3 totals 12 residues. Germline lookup yields CDR1 SGHDN and CDR2 FVKESK. V dropped 0 bases and J dropped 2 bases, with 2 bases sitting between them. The data originate from a study of blood T cell repertoires in COVID-19. The protocol was immunoSEQ multiplex PCR, while the TCRdb copy is restricted to in-frame clones and leaves out a portion. The data contain some 97,000 clones, around four fifths of them singletons. The rearrangement joins TRBV14 to TRBJ2-7; D is ambiguous. Sequencing used peripheral blood. This TCR was sampled from a man between 50 and 59 years old with active or convalescent COVID-19. CDR3 sequence: CASSQDTYEQYF. The DNA of the CDR3 is TGTGCCAGCAGCCAAGATACCTACGAGCAGTACTTC.